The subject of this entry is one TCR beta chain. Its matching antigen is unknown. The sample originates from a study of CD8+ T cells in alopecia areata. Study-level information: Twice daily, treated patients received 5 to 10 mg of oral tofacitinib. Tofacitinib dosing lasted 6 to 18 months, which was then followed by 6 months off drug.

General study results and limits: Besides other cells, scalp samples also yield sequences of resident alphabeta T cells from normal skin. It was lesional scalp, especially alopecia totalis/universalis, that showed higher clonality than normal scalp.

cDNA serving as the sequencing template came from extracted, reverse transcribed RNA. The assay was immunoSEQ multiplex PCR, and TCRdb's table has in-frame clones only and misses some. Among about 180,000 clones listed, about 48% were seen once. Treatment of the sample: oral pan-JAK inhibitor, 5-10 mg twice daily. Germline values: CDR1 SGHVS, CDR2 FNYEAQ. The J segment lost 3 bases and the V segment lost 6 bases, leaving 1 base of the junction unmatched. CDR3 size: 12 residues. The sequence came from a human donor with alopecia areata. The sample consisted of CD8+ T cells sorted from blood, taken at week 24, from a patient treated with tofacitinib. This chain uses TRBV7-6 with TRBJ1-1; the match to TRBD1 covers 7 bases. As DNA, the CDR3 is TGTGCCAGCAGAACAGGGGACACTGAAGCTTTCTTT. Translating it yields CASRTGDTEAFF.